The 30 T cell receptor beta chains below were found in one sample sequenced in a study of beta chain features in type 1 diabetes. The investigators reverse transcribed all of the isolated RNA, so they sequenced expressed TCRB transcripts. Repertoires were generated with immunoSEQ multiplex PCR, while TCRdb's copy carries only in-frame clones and drops some. Of 150,000 or so clones in the sample, 9% to 10% were seen once. Sample: central memory CD4+ T cells from blood. These receptors all come from a woman younger than 30 in good health.

The rearrangement links TRBV5-1 to TRBJ2-1; D unresolved. Germline V CDR1 and CDR2: SGHRS, YFSETQ. This CDR3 has 12 residues. V lost 6 bases and J 4 bases, leaving 8 bases between the germline ends. The CDR3 sequence is CASKRNYNEQFF. In DNA form, the CDR3 reads TGCGCCAGCAAGCGCAATTACAATGAGCAGTTCTTC.

This clone was detected only a few times. The J gene is TRBJ2-3, the V gene TRBV6-6; D might be TRBD1 (6 bases). V was shortened by 4 bases and J by 5 bases, with 13 bases between the two germline ends. Germline CDR1 reads MNHNY; CDR2 reads SVGAGI (reference sequence). CDR3 length: 14 amino acids. The CDR3 sequence: CASSSQGLGDTQYF. For the CDR3, the DNA is TGTGCCAGCAGTTCCCAGGGGTTAGGAGATACGCAGTATTTT.

This clone was found a few times. The V gene is TRBV30, the J gene TRBJ1-2; D gene uncertain. V was clipped by 0 bases and J by 11 bases, with 19 bases between them. Per the germline V gene, CDR1 is GTSNPN and CDR2 is SVGIG (reference sequence). The CDR3 loop spans 14 amino acids. CDR3 loop: CAWSVPLRQPGYTF. CDR3 sequence (DNA): TGTGCCTGGAGTGTACCACTTCGACAACCGGGGTACACCTTC. The variable domain in full, completed from reference TRBV30 and TRBJ1-2, reads SQTIHQWPATLVQPVGSPLSLECTVEGTSNPNLYWYRQAAGRGLQLLFYSVGIGQISSEVPQNLSASRPQDRQFILSSKKLLLSDSGFYLCAWSVPLRQPGYTFGSGTRLTVV.

This clone was observed a handful of times. The chain's CDR3 is CASSLAGTGAYGYTF. In DNA, the CDR3 is TGTGCCAGCAGCTTAGCCGGGACAGGGGCCTATGGCTACACCTTC. The chain carries TRBV5-4 and TRBJ1-2; 10 positions agree with TRBD1. The germline V gene has CDR1 SGHNT and CDR2 YYREEE (reference sequence). The CDR3 covers 15 residues. V was clipped by 2 bases and J by 4 bases; unmatched bases: 5.

The sample holds a few counts of this clone. The genes are TRBV11-3 and TRBJ1-2, with a weak D call TRBD1 (5 bases). The CDR3 has 11 amino acids. Trimming took off 3 bases at V and 8 bases at J, with 7 bases between the two ends. Germline assignment: CDR1 SGHNT and CDR2 YENEEA. CDR3 residues: CASSFRGGYTF. The CDR3 DNA is TGTGCCAGCAGCTTTAGGGGCGGCTACACCTTC.

This chain connects TRBV18 to TRBJ2-2; tentatively, D is TRBD1 (6 bases). Germline loops: CDR1 KGHSH, CDR2 LQKENI. The V end was cut by 2 bases, the J end by 4 bases, with 14 bases between. The CDR3 contains 16 residues. This chain's CDR3 is CASSPRAQGGTGELFF. DNA of the CDR3: TGTGCCAGCTCACCAAGGGCACAGGGCGGCACCGGGGAGCTGTTTTTT. Drawing the rest from reference TRBV18 and TRBJ2-2, the complete variable domain is NAGVMQNPRHLVRRRGQEARLRCSPMKGHSHVYWYRQLPEEGLKFMVYLQKENIIDESGMPKERFSAEFPKEGPSILRIQQVVRGDSAAYFCASSPRAQGGTGELFFGEGSRLTVL.

This clone was picked up a small number of times. The gene calls are TRBV7-2 and TRBJ2-7; TRBD2 agrees at 8 bases. Germline loops: CDR1 SGHTA, CDR2 FQGNSA. This CDR3 is built from 14 residues. V was clipped by 6 bases and J by 5 bases; unmatched bases: 9. In DNA form, the CDR3 reads TGTGCCAGCAGGCCCCGGGGGGGCCTGGACGAGCAGTACTTC. Translation: CASRPRGGLDEQYF.

The V and J genes are TRBV30 and TRBJ2-3; D might be TRBD1 (7 bases). Germline V gene sequence: CDR1 GTSNPN, CDR2 SVGIG (reference sequence). V dropped 1 base and J dropped 12 bases, with 14 bases sitting between them. The length of the CDR3 is 12 residues. The CDR3 coding sequence is TGTGCCTGGAGTGCCCCAGGGGGGCAACAGTATTTT. This sequence encodes CAWSAPGGQQYF. Complete variable domain (other parts from reference TRBV30 and TRBJ2-3): SQTIHQWPATLVQPVGSPLSLECTVEGTSNPNLYWYRQAAGRGLQLLFYSVGIGQISSEVPQNLSASRPQDRQFILSSKKLLLSDSGFYLCAWSAPGGQQYFGPGTRLTVL.

The chain has TRBV4-1 and TRBJ1-1, with 7 bases matching TRBD1. CDR1 and CDR2 from the germline V gene are MGHRA and YSYEKL. The CDR3 sequence is 14 residues long. Losses at the gene ends were 4 bases for V and 4 bases for J; bases not matched to a gene: 6. The CDR3 is CASSPREGATEAFF. The CDR3 DNA reads as TGCGCCAGCAGCCCCCGCGAGGGGGCCACTGAAGCTTTCTTT.

The chain links TRBV11-1 to TRBJ2-2; no definite D call. CDR3 size: 15 residues. CDR1 is SGHAT and CDR2 is FQDESV in the germline V gene (reference sequence). Between the trimmed V and J ends, which lost 5 bases and 0 bases, there was a span of 10 bases. The CDR3 is CASSQDWANTGELFF. CDR3 sequence (DNA): TGTGCCAGCAGCCAAGACTGGGCGAACACCGGGGAGCTGTTTTTT. Using reference TRBV11-1 and TRBJ2-2 for the parts outside the CDR3, the full variable domain is EAEVAQSPRYKITEKSQAVAFWCDPISGHATLYWYRQILGQGPELLVQFQDESVVDDSQLPKDRFSAERLKGVDSTLKIQPAELGDSAMYLCASSQDWANTGELFFGEGSRLTVL.

This clone was seen more than once but under ten times. CDR3: CASSIVHGGKGNQPQHF. The DNA for the CDR3 is TGTGCCAGTAGTATAGTTCACGGGGGTAAAGGCAATCAGCCCCAGCATTTT. This chain joins TRBV19 and TRBJ1-5, with D perhaps matching TRBD1 (5 bases). This CDR3 has 17 residues. CDR1 is LNHDA and CDR2 is SQIVND in the germline V gene (reference sequence). With 1 base removed from V and 2 bases from J, the gap between germline ends came to 15 bases.

The CDR3 sequence: CASRRETINTGELFF. CDR3 coding DNA: TGTGCCAGCAGGAGAGAGACAATTAACACCGGGGAGCTGTTTTTT. J is TRBJ2-2 and V is TRBV2; no definite D call. Trimming removed 6 bases from V and 2 bases from J, with 13 bases in between. Germline CDR1 is SNHLY and CDR2 is FYNNEI. The CDR3 covers 15 residues.

This clone was picked up a small number of times. The rearrangement links TRBV7-2 to TRBJ2-1; 10 bases line up with TRBD1. Germline V gives CDR1 SGHTA, CDR2 FQGNSA. The CDR3 extends over 14 amino acids. The trim removed 3 bases at V and 12 bases at J, leaving 8 bases unmatched. The CDR3 sequence is CASSFGTGVRGQFF. In DNA form, the CDR3 reads TGTGCCAGCAGCTTCGGGACAGGGGTCCGTGGGCAGTTCTTC.

V and J are TRBV5-6 and TRBJ1-5; TRBD1 aligns across 8 bases. The ends lost 3 bases at V and 6 bases at J; junction bases unmatched: 5. This CDR3 has 14 residues. Germline CDR1 is SGHDT and CDR2 is YYEEEE. The CDR3 region has the DNA TGTGCCAGCAGCTCGGACAGGGAGGGTCAGCCCCAGCATTTT. This codes for CASSSDREGQPQHF. Using reference TRBV5-6 and TRBJ1-5 for the parts outside the CDR3, the full variable domain is DAGVTQSPTHLIKTRGQQVTLRCSPKSGHDTVSWYQQALGQGPQFIFQYYEEEERQRGNFPDRFSGHQFPNYSSELNVNALLLGDSALYLCASSSDREGQPQHFGDGTRLSIL.

J is TRBJ2-5 and V is TRBV19, with 7 bases identical to TRBD2. V shed 6 bases, J shed 1 base, and the junction held 8 bases outside the gene matches. CDR1 is LNHDA, CDR2 SQIVND, per germline (reference sequence). CDR3 length: 15 residues. In DNA, the CDR3 is TGTGCCAGTAGCCCTTGGGAGGGACGCCAAGAGACCCAGTACTTC. Its translation: CASSPWEGRQETQYF.

V is TRBV7-2 and J is TRBJ1-1; D not certain. V gave up 2 bases and J gave up 1 base, with 5 bases separating them. The CDR3 sequence is 13 residues long. Germline V gene sequence: CDR1 SGHTA, CDR2 FQGNSA. CDR3 in amino acids: CASSLSRNTEAFF. The CDR3 DNA reads TGTGCCAGCAGCTTATCGAGGAACACTGAAGCTTTCTTT.

The CDR3 spells CASSQIQDRVDGYTF. CDR3 DNA sequence: TGTGCCAGCAGCCAAATACAGGACAGGGTCGATGGCTACACCTTC. The gene calls are TRBV4-2 and TRBJ1-2, with 8 bases that match TRBD1. The CDR3 is 15 amino acids. Germline values: CDR1 LGHNA, CDR2 YNFKEQ. The ends lost 2 bases at V and 6 bases at J; junction bases unmatched: 8.

The chain joins TRBV2 to TRBJ2-7; TRBD2 agrees at 11 bases. The CDR3 length is 15 residues. Germline trimming cut 6 bases from V and 4 bases from J; bases unmatched to any gene: 8. Germline CDR1 is SNHLY and CDR2 is FYNNEI. CDR3 region: CASRRLAGGEYEQYF. The CDR3 DNA is TGTGCCAGCAGAAGGCTAGCGGGAGGAGAGTACGAGCAGTACTTC.

The chain employs TRBV7-8 and TRBJ2-7; 12 positions agree with TRBD1. The CDR3 covers 16 residues. V was clipped by 1 base and J by 6 bases; unmatched bases: 7. Germline CDR1 and CDR2: SGHVS and FQNEAQ. CDR3 protein: CASSLERGTGGVEQYF. Here the CDR3 DNA reads TGTGCCAGCAGCTTAGAGAGGGGGACAGGGGGCGTCGAGCAGTACTTC.

The table lists this clone with a few counts. The gene calls are TRBV18 and TRBJ1-5, with TRBD1 matching over 7 bases. There are 15 residues in the CDR3. Germline trimming cut 6 bases from V and 3 bases from J; bases unmatched to any gene: 8. CDR1 is KGHSH and CDR2 is LQKENI in the germline V gene. CDR3 in amino acids: CASSTGTAINQPQHF. CDR3 coding DNA: TGTGCCAGCTCCACCGGGACAGCAATCAATCAGCCCCAGCATTTT.

This sequence joins TRBV6-1 and TRBJ1-2; the D gene is possibly TRBD1 (6 bases). This CDR3 is built from 13 residues. The germline V gene encodes CDR1 MNHNS and CDR2 SASEGT. V was shortened by 6 bases and J by 3 bases, with 11 bases between the two germline ends. This chain's CDR3 is CASRPTGDYGYTF. CDR3 DNA: TGTGCCAGCAGACCGACAGGTGACTATGGCTACACCTTC.

This clone was observed a few times. V gene TRBV9 combines with J gene TRBJ2-2; the D is unclear. V was cut by 2 bases and J by 7 bases, with 12 bases left in between. The CDR3 length is 14 residues. Germline V gene data show CDR1 as SGDLS and CDR2 as YYNGEE. The CDR3 DNA is TGTGCCAGCAGCGTGAGTAGCAGTAACGGGGAGCTGTTTTTT. This encodes CASSVSSSNGELFF.

This clone was picked up a small number of times. The V and J genes are TRBV7-6 and TRBJ2-3, with D possibly TRBD2 on 6 matching bases. CDR3 length: 14 amino acids. V was clipped by 5 bases and J by 8 bases, with 17 bases between them. CDR1 is SGHVS, CDR2 FNYEAQ, per germline. The CDR3 region has the DNA TGTGCCAGCAGCCAAGCGGCTAGCGTGGGTACGCAGTATTTT. It encodes CASSQAASVGTQYF. Combining the CDR3 with reference TRBV7-6 and TRBJ2-3 gives the whole variable domain GAGVSQSPRYKVTKRGQDVALRCDPISGHVSLYWYRQALGQGPEFLTYFNYEAQQDKSGLPNDRFSAERPEGSISTLTIQRTEQRDSAMYRCASSQAASVGTQYFGPGTRLTVL.

The chain joins TRBV19 to TRBJ2-7, with TRBD1 as a possible D gene (6 bases). Looked up from germline, CDR1 is LNHDA and CDR2 is SQIVND (reference sequence). Trimming removed 3 bases from V and 2 bases from J, with 11 bases in between. The CDR3 is 14 residues long. CDR3 protein: CASSMTGLAYEQYF. DNA for the CDR3: TGTGCCAGTAGTATGACAGGCCTAGCCTACGAGCAGTACTTC. The complete variable domain, with remaining parts taken from reference TRBV19 and TRBJ2-7, reads DGGITQSPKYLFRKEGQNVTLSCEQNLNHDAMYWYRQDPGQGLRLIYYSQIVNDFQKGDIAEGYSVSREKKESFPLTVTSAQKNPTAFYLCASSMTGLAYEQYFGPGTRLTVT.

The rearrangement uses TRBV19 and TRBJ1-4, with TRBD1 identical over 9 bases. The V gene end was trimmed by 5 bases and the J gene end by 8 bases; junction bases not matched to a gene: 6. The germline V gene has CDR1 LNHDA and CDR2 SQIVND (reference sequence). This CDR3 contains 14 residues. In nucleotides, the CDR3 is TGTGCCAGTAGTGACCGGGACAGGGAAGAAAAACTGTTTTTT. Encoded protein: CASSDRDREEKLFF.

This clone was observed a few times. This sequence joins TRBV5-1 and TRBJ2-1; D ambiguous. The V end was cut by 0 bases, the J end by 7 bases, with 11 bases between. The CDR3 consists of 14 residues. Germline V CDR1 and CDR2: SGHRS, YFSETQ. The CDR3 here is CASSLGAQENEQFF. The CDR3 DNA sequence: TGCGCCAGCAGCTTGGGCGCCCAGGAAAATGAGCAGTTCTTC.

The chain combines TRBV11-2 with TRBJ1-1, with D tentatively TRBD1 (5 bases). The CDR3 sequence is 15 residues long. The germline V gene has CDR1 SGHAT and CDR2 FQNNGV. The V and J ends lost 0 bases and 5 bases respectively, with 13 bases between them. CDR3 sequence reads: CASSLDYRGRTEAFF. The CDR3 DNA reads as TGTGCCAGCAGCTTAGATTATAGGGGTAGGACTGAAGCTTTCTTT.

This clone has only a few counts. This chain joins TRBV6-6 and TRBJ2-5; the match to TRBD2 covers 7 bases. The germline gives CDR1 MNHNY, CDR2 SVGAGI (reference sequence). Germline trimming cut 0 bases from V and 4 bases from J; bases unmatched to any gene: 5. The CDR3 sequence is 15 residues long. CDR3 coding DNA: TGTGCCAGCAGTTACTCCGGGAGGTTGGGAGAGACCCAGTACTTC. Amino acid sequence: CASSYSGRLGETQYF.

The chain is built from TRBV6-6 and TRBJ2-3; 8 positions agree with TRBD2. Germline V gives CDR1 MNHNY, CDR2 SVGAGI (reference sequence). This CDR3 spans 16 amino acids. Trimming took 8 bases from V and 0 from J; bases not matched to a gene: 10. The CDR3 loop is CASCLPSGSSTDTQYF. In DNA, the CDR3 is TGTGCCAGCTGCTTGCCGAGCGGGAGTAGCACAGATACGCAGTATTTT.

This clone was observed a handful of times. This chain's CDR3 is CASSLVGEEYNEQFF. The CDR3 coding sequence is TGCGCCAGCAGCTTGGTAGGGGAGGAGTACAATGAGCAGTTCTTC. The gene calls are TRBV5-1 and TRBJ2-1, with D possibly matching TRBD2 (6 bases). This CDR3 spans 15 amino acids. CDR1 is SGHRS and CDR2 is YFSETQ in the germline V gene. Between the trimmed V and J ends, which lost 0 bases and 4 bases, there was a span of 11 bases.